Shown below are 20 T cell receptor beta chains from a single sample sequenced in a study. TCRdb redid the calling of the RT-PCR reads with MiXCR, one entry per CDR3 protein. The sample lists about 680,000 distinct CDR3 sequences; about 14% were seen once. Sequencing was done on a sample of memory CD4+ T cells from blood. All receptors come from a female donor in good health, serving as a healthy control.

This clonotype was found a few times. The chain carries TRBV5-1 and TRBJ2-5; D unresolved. V lost 4 bases to trimming and J lost 5 bases, with 15 bases between them. Germline CDR1 SGHRS, CDR2 YFSETQ. This CDR3 spans 14 amino acids. CDR3 nucleotide sequence: TGCGCCAGCAGCCTAGGGCCCGAACGGGAGACCCAGTACTTC. This translates into CASSLGPERETQYF.

This clonotype was seen at least ten times. The chain couples TRBV29-1 to TRBJ2-5, with D perhaps TRBD1 or TRBD2 (5 bases each). This CDR3 contains 13 residues. Deletions cut 7 bases from V and 1 base from J, with 13 bases between. The germline gives CDR1 SQVTM, CDR2 ANQGSEA. The CDR3 here is CSATGHFQETQYF. The CDR3 DNA reads as TGCAGCGCAACGGGGCATTTCCAAGAGACCCAGTACTTC.

This clonotype showed up just a few times. The chain recombines TRBV6-5 with TRBJ1-2, with a weak D call TRBD1 (6 bases). This CDR3 is 15 amino acids long. The V end was cut by 7 bases, the J end by 6 bases, with 21 bases between. Germline CDR1 reads MNHEY; CDR2 reads SVGAGI. The CDR3 region has the DNA TGTGCCAGCAACTCGGTGGGGGGCATAGGGGATGGCTACACCTTC. Its protein is CASNSVGGIGDGYTF.

The chain recombines TRBV11-2 with TRBJ2-7; the match to TRBD2 covers 7 bases. Germline CDR1 and CDR2: SGHAT and FQNNGV. The V segment lost 3 bases and the J segment 1 base; nucleotides outside the gene matches: 6. The CDR3 loop spans 15 amino acids. CDR3 sequence: CASSFSGTTSYEQYF. In DNA, the CDR3 is TGTGCCAGCAGCTTCAGCGGGACTACGTCCTACGAGCAGTACTTC.

This chain links TRBV20-1 with TRBJ2-5, with TRBD1 as a possible D gene (7 bases). Trimming cost V 0 bases and J 4 bases, with 21 bases left between them. Germline assignment: CDR1 DFQATT and CDR2 SNEGSKA (reference sequence). The CDR3 is 17 amino acids. CDR3 protein: CSARDRRDRRLVETQYF. In DNA form, the CDR3 reads TGCAGTGCTAGAGATCGGCGGGACAGACGACTCGTAGAGACCCAGTACTTC.

This clonotype was counted between two and nine times. The genes are TRBV12-3 or TRBV12-4 and TRBJ2-1, with D possibly TRBD2 on 6 matching bases. Trimming took 5 bases from V and 0 from J, leaving 11 bases between them. This CDR3 spans 15 amino acids. CDR3 amino acids: CASSRDFNSYNEQFF. The CDR3 DNA sequence: TGTGCCAGCAGTCGGGACTTTAACTCCTACAATGAGCAGTTCTTC.

V is TRBV6-2 or TRBV6-3 and J is TRBJ2-2; either TRBD1 or TRBD2 may supply D (5 bases each). Germline CDR1 is MNHEY and CDR2 is SVGEGT. With 6 bases removed from V and 1 base from J, the gap between germline ends came to 27 bases. This CDR3 has 20 amino acids. The CDR3 bases are TGTGCCAGCAGAATGAATACCCCGGGACGGGGCGGCTGGAACACCGGGGAGCTGTTTTTT. This encodes CASRMNTPGRGGWNTGELFF.

Note on this clonotype: This may come from a read error, since a much larger clone is one base off. V is TRBV10-3 and J is TRBJ2-7; D is ambiguous. CDR3 size: 12 residues. Trimming pared 2 bases from V and 7 bases from J, leaving 9 bases between. Germline lookup yields CDR1 ENHRY and CDR2 SYGVKD. The CDR3 loop is CAISEVVMEQYF. The DNA of the CDR3 is TGTGCCATCAGTGAGGTGGTAATGGAGCAGTACTTC.

J is TRBJ1-5 and V is TRBV6-2 or TRBV6-3, with 8 bases identical to TRBD1. Trimming cost V 8 bases and J 1 base; bases outside gene matches: 7. Per germline, CDR1 MNHEY and CDR2 SVGEGT. CDR3 length equals 15 residues. The CDR3 region has the DNA TGTGCCAGCGGACAGGGCCTGGGGAGCAATCAGCCCCAGCATTTT. It codes for CASGQGLGSNQPQHF.

The chain joins TRBV20-1 to TRBJ2-2, with 11 bases aligning to TRBD1. The V gene's germline CDR1 is DFQATT and CDR2 SNEGSKA (reference sequence). The CDR3 is 16 residues long. J lost 4 bases, V lost 6 bases, and 10 bases had no gene match. CDR3 bases: TGCAGTGCCATTGGACAGGGGGCGGGATCCACCGGGGAGCTGTTTTTT. This sequence encodes CSAIGQGAGSTGELFF.

In this sample, this clonotype turned up a few times. The chain couples TRBV5-1 to TRBJ1-1, with D tentatively TRBD1 (5 bases). This CDR3 is 15 amino acids long. Germline V gene lookup returns CDR1 SGHRS and CDR2 YFSETQ. V shed 4 bases and J shed 1 base, with 14 bases lying between them. CDR3 in amino acids: CASSPSGTTNTEAFF. As DNA, the CDR3 is TGCGCCAGCAGCCCATCCGGGACGACGAACACTGAAGCTTTCTTT.

This clonotype has a handful of counts. This rearrangement joins TRBV11-1 to TRBJ2-5; D may be TRBD1 (6 bases). CDR3 length: 13 amino acids. V lost 7 bases to trimming and J lost 2 bases, with 11 bases between them. Germline V CDR1 and CDR2: SGHAT, FQDESV (reference sequence). This chain's CDR3 is CASNTGQQETQYF. Here the CDR3 DNA reads TGTGCCAGCAACACAGGACAGCAAGAGACCCAGTACTTC.

Many counts were recorded for this clonotype. V gene TRBV5-1 combines with J gene TRBJ2-2; D may be TRBD2 (5 bases). Trimming left V 0 bases short and J 3 bases short, with 9 bases between. CDR1 SGHRS and CDR2 YFSETQ come from the germline V gene. CDR3 length: 15 amino acids. The CDR3 spells CASSLDLADTGELFF. The CDR3 DNA reads TGCGCCAGCAGCTTGGATCTAGCCGACACCGGGGAGCTGTTTTTT.

This clonotype was picked up a small number of times. This CDR3 reads CASSLAQEETQYF. The CDR3 bases are TGTGCCAGCAGCTTAGCCCAAGAAGAGACCCAGTACTTC. This sequence joins TRBV7-2 and TRBJ2-5, with D unclear. Germline CDR1 is SGHTA and CDR2 is FQGNSA. This CDR3 comprises 13 residues. V was shortened by 0 bases and J by 3 bases, with 5 bases between the two germline ends.

The chain carries TRBV12-3 or TRBV12-4 and TRBJ1-5; D unclear. V was shortened by 6 bases and J by 6 bases, with 6 bases between the two germline ends. The CDR3 contains 11 residues. The CDR3: CASSQSQPQHF. In DNA, the CDR3 is TGTGCCAGCAGCCAAAGTCAGCCCCAGCATTTT.

This clonotype was recorded many times. V gene TRBV4-2 combines with J gene TRBJ2-2, with TRBD1 matching 11 bases. The CDR3 consists of 17 residues. The V segment lost 1 base and the J segment 4 bases; nucleotides outside the gene matches: 5. In germline, CDR1 is LGHNA, CDR2 YNFKEQ. The DNA of the CDR3 is TGTGCCAGCAGCCAAGTTGGACAGGGGGCAACCACCGGGGAGCTGTTTTTT. It codes for CASSQVGQGATTGELFF.

The V call is TRBV29-1, the J call TRBJ1-5; D possibly corresponds to TRBD1 (6 bases). CDR3 length: 12 residues. CDR1 SQVTM and CDR2 ANQGSEA come from the germline V gene. The V and J ends lost 7 bases and 7 bases respectively, with 14 bases between them. The CDR3: CSAGQSGQPQHF. For the CDR3, the DNA is TGCAGCGCAGGACAGTCAGGCCAGCCCCAGCATTTT.

In this sample, this clonotype turned up a few times. The chain recombines TRBV24-1 with TRBJ2-5, with a possible D match to TRBD1 (5 bases). Germline-derived CDR1 and CDR2 are KGHDR and SFDVKD. The CDR3 has 14 amino acids. The V end lost 3 bases, the J end lost 1 base, and 8 bases lay between the germline ends. The CDR3 nucleotides read TGTGCCACCAGTGATCCAGGGTCCCAAGAGACCCAGTACTTC. Translation: CATSDPGSQETQYF.

The chain carries TRBV3-1 and TRBJ2-3; D might be TRBD2 (6 bases). Germline-derived CDR1 and CDR2 are LGHDT and YNNKEL (reference sequence). The ends were cut back, 1 base at V and 0 bases at J, with 14 bases in the middle. This CDR3 comprises 17 residues. The CDR3 here is CASSQVTRGASTDTQYF. The DNA of the CDR3 is TGTGCCAGCAGCCAAGTTACGCGGGGCGCTAGCACAGATACGCAGTATTTT.

Only a few counts were recorded for this clonotype. The rearrangement uses TRBV20-1 and TRBJ1-1; perhaps TRBD1 as D (5 bases). This CDR3 is 13 amino acids long. The germline V gene encodes CDR1 DFQATT and CDR2 SNEGSKA (reference sequence). Between the trimmed V and J ends, which lost 0 bases and 5 bases, there was a span of 10 bases. The CDR3 nucleotides are TGCAGTGCTAGAGATTGGGGGGATACTGAAGCTTTCTTT. Amino acids: CSARDWGDTEAFF.